This T cell receptor beta chain comes out of a study of blood T cells in healthy people across ages. Primed by a sample-barcoded 5' primer and a J-beta primer mix, a second PCR proceeded for roughly 6 to 12 cycles. MiXCR was run by TCRdb on the 5' RACE reads, yielding one entry per CDR3 protein. Of hundreds of thousands of distinct CDR3 sequences in the sample, 40% to 65% were seen once. Sequenced material: blood. The TCR was taken from a woman older than 75 in good health.

The CDR3 nucleotides read TGTGCCAGCAGCCCTCGGGGCGGGAACGGTGAAAAACTGTTTTTT. This encodes CASSPRGGNGEKLFF. This rearrangement joins TRBV9 to TRBJ1-4; tentative D call: TRBD1 (5 bases). There are 15 residues in the CDR3. V was cut by 4 bases and J by 7 bases, with 17 bases left in between. CDR1 is SGDLS and CDR2 is YYNGEE in the germline V gene. The full variable domain, in which reference TRBV9 and TRBJ1-4 provide the parts outside the CDR3, is DSGVTQTPKHLITATGQRVTLRCSPRSGDLSVYWYQQSLDQGLQFLIQYYNGEERAKGNILERFSAQQFPDLHSELNLSSLELGDSALYFCASSPRGGNGEKLFFGSGTQLSVL.